This TCR beta chain stems from a study of patients and donors after allogeneic stem cell transplantation. TCRdb re-called the RT-PCR reads through MiXCR, storing one row per CDR3 protein. The sample records roughly 960,000 distinct CDR3 sequences, approximately 18% being singletons. V lost 4 bases, J lost 2 bases, and 7 bases stayed unmatched. The germline gives CDR1 SGHVS, CDR2 FNYEAQ. This CDR3 has 15 residues. This chain links TRBV7-6 with TRBJ2-5, with 7 positions matching TRBD2. Source material: blood, either unsorted or a sorted T cell fraction (not recorded which). The TCR sequence derives from a human donor who was either an allogeneic HSCT recipient or a stem cell or donor lymphocyte infusion donor (not recorded which). It is not recorded whose cells these are; they may come from a transplant donor. CDR3 in amino acids: CASSSPRGEQETQYF. In nucleotides, the CDR3 is TGTGCCAGCAGCTCCCCCCGGGGGGAGCAAGAGACCCAGTACTTC. The variable domain in full, completed from reference TRBV7-6 and TRBJ2-5, reads GAGVSQSPRYKVTKRGQDVALRCDPISGHVSLYWYRQALGQGPEFLTYFNYEAQQDKSGLPNDRFSAERPEGSISTLTIQRTEQRDSAMYRCASSSPRGEQETQYFGPGTRLLVL.